This is a list of T cell receptor beta chains from one sample in a study of Graves' ophthalmopathy and Graves' hyperthyroidism. One entry per CDR3 protein, called by TCRdb with MiXCR from the multiplex PCR reads. Found here are almost 750,000 distinct CDR3 sequences, around 40% of them singletons; the top ten hold 44%. Sequencing was carried out using peripheral blood. These receptors came from an adult man with Graves' ophthalmopathy. The CDR3 runs from the conserved cysteine through the conserved F or W.

V gene: TRBV5-5; J gene: TRBJ2-5; CDR3 protein: CASSPSGWSQETQYF
V gene: TRBV9; J gene: TRBJ2-3; CDR3 protein: CASSAGQGTSTDTQYF
V gene: TRBV7-9; J gene: TRBJ1-2; CDR3 protein: CASSLANSGHGYTF
V gene: TRBV9; J gene: TRBJ2-5; CDR3 protein: CASSVGYQETQYF
V gene: TRBV19; J gene: TRBJ2-2; CDR3 protein: CAVRGQANTGELFF
V gene: TRBV11-1; J gene: TRBJ1-6; CDR3 protein: CASRRWSGTDNSPLHF
V gene: TRBV24-1; J gene: TRBJ2-5; CDR3 protein: CATSDPGAAETQYF
V gene: TRBV10-1; J gene: TRBJ1-4; CDR3 protein: CASSHAGRGKTNEKLFF
V gene: TRBV19; J gene: TRBJ1-3; CDR3 protein: CASSPVTGASGNTIYF
V gene: TRBV7-2; J gene: TRBJ1-6; CDR3 protein: CASSLGGQGAPLHF
V gene: TRBV2; J gene: TRBJ1-5; CDR3 protein: CASSVSRDSSNQPQHF
V gene: TRBV19; J gene: TRBJ1-1; CDR3 protein: CASSNGFRAFF
V gene: TRBV20-1; J gene: TRBJ2-2; CDR3 protein: CSARVANTGELFF
V gene: TRBV19; J gene: TRBJ1-1; CDR3 protein: CASSTLGPRGQGSTEAFF
V gene: TRBV10-3; J gene: TRBJ2-7; CDR3 protein: CAISMDSTSYEQYF
V gene: TRBV24-1; J gene: TRBJ2-5; CDR3 protein: CATSDFAGGKETQYF
V gene: TRBV7-2; J gene: TRBJ2-7; CDR3 protein: CASSLLDGSEQYF
V gene: TRBV2; J gene: TRBJ1-3; CDR3 protein: CASSGDSIGNTIYF
V gene: TRBV9; J gene: TRBJ1-2; CDR3 protein: CASSVDSVSGYTF
V gene: TRBV7-3; J gene: TRBJ1-2; CDR3 protein: CASSLSTGGGHGYTF
V gene: TRBV10-3; J gene: TRBJ1-6; CDR3 protein: CASSYGTYRSPLHF
V gene: TRBV9; J gene: TRBJ2-2; CDR3 protein: CASSDSTGGPTGELFF
V gene: TRBV25-1; J gene: TRBJ1-2; CDR3 protein: CASTLLAPGSYGYTF
V gene: TRBV10-3; J gene: TRBJ1-1; CDR3 protein: CAISARTGGQGTEAFF
V gene: TRBV29-1; J gene: TRBJ1-2; CDR3 protein: CSPGDRGRYGYTF
V gene: TRBV10-2; J gene: TRBJ2-7; CDR3 protein: CASPWYEQYF
V gene: TRBV14; J gene: TRBJ2-5; CDR3 protein: CASSPPGHFLETQYF
V gene: TRBV24-1; J gene: TRBJ2-7; CDR3 protein: CASSPGTWMDEQYF
V gene: TRBV29-1; J gene: TRBJ2-7; CDR3 protein: CSTRDRGSYEQYF
V gene: TRBV2; J gene: TRBJ1-1; CDR3 protein: CASSELVWGPAFF
V gene: TRBV29-1; J gene: TRBJ2-7; CDR3 protein: CSVGRTGDTYEQYF
V gene: TRBV7-9; J gene: TRBJ1-6; CDR3 protein: CASKWAGHSPLHF
V gene: TRBV20-1; J gene: TRBJ2-7; CDR3 protein: CSARASSEQYF
V gene: TRBV7-6; J gene: TRBJ2-6; CDR3 protein: CASSPRSGLYSGANVLTF
V gene: TRBV5-5; J gene: TRBJ1-2; CDR3 protein: CASSRLGQGADYGYTF
V gene: TRBV7-9; J gene: TRBJ1-5; CDR3 protein: CASSHRTGVSNQPQHF
V gene: TRBV7-9; J gene: TRBJ2-2; CDR3 protein: CASSLAGGTYTGELFF
V gene: TRBV10-3; J gene: TRBJ2-2; CDR3 protein: CASSVAGGRPGELFF
V gene: TRBV2; J gene: TRBJ1-1; CDR3 protein: CTSNGGGKTEAFF
V gene: TRBV7-2; J gene: TRBJ1-6; CDR3 protein: CASSEISSYNSPLHF
V gene: TRBV6-6; J gene: TRBJ1-5; CDR3 protein: CASSGNNQPQHF
V gene: TRBV10-3; J gene: TRBJ1-1; CDR3 protein: CAISESLAGLRTEAFF
V gene: TRBV19; J gene: TRBJ1-2; CDR3 protein: CASTKTGVSYGYTF
V gene: TRBV9; J gene: TRBJ1-1; CDR3 protein: CASSPRQAPTEAFF